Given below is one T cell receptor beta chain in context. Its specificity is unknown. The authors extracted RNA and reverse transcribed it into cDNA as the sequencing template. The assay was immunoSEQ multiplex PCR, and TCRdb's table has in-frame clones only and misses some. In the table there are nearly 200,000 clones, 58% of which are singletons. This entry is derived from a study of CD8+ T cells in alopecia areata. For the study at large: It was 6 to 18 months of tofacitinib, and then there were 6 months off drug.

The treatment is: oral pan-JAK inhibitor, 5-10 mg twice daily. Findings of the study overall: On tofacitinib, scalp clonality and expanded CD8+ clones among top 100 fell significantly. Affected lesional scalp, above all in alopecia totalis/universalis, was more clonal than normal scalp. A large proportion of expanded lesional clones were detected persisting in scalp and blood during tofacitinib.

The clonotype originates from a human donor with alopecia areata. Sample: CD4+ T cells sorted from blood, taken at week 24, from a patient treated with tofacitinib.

CDR3 nucleotide sequence: TGTGCCTGGGGCAGGGGGCCCCACTTCAATCAGCCCCAGCATTTT. The encoded protein is CAWGRGPHFNQPQHF. The chain carries TRBV30 and TRBJ1-5; 8 bases map to TRBD1. The CDR3 is 15 amino acids. V lost 5 bases and J lost 3; bases outside the gene matches: 9. In germline, CDR1 is GTSNPN, CDR2 SVGIG (reference sequence).